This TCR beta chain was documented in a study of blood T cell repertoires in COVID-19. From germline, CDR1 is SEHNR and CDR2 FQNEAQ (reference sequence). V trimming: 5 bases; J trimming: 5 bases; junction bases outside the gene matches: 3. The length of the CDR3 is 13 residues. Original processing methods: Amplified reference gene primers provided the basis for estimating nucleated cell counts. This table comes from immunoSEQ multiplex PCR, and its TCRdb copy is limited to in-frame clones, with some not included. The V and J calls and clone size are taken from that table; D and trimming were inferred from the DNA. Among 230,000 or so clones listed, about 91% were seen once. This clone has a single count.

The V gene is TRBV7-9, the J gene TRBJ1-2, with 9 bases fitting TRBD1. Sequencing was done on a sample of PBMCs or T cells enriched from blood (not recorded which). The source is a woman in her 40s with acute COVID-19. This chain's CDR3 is CASSEGTGYGYTF. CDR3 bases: TGTGCCAGCAGCGAAGGGACAGGGTATGGCTACACCTTC.